Sequencing of this TCR beta chain was carried out in a study of shared clonotypes between healthy human individuals. The wider study: Each donor's CD4 naive and CD4 memory cells filled three plates apiece, CD8 naive two, and CD8 memory one.

Produced via immunoSEQ multiplex PCR; TCRdb's table is partial and in-frame only. The sample includes roughly 2 million clones, approximately 95% of them seen just once. This CDR3 has 14 amino acids. V shed 0 bases and J shed 5 bases, with 11 bases lying between them. Germline CDR1 KGHSH, CDR2 LQKENI. The origin of this receptor is a young man in good health. This chain links TRBV18 with TRBJ2-7; weak D call: TRBD2 (5 bases). The sequenced sample was naive CD4+ T cells sorted from blood. The subset was: CD45RA+ positively selected. Here the CDR3 reads CASSPPGNDNEQYF. The CDR3 DNA reads TGTGCCAGCTCACCACCCGGGAATGATAACGAGCAGTACTTC.